The clone carrying this T cell receptor (beta chain) has a single count. The source of the sample is a study of blood T cell repertoires in COVID-19. Study summary: PBMCs, B-cell-depleted T cells, or T cells were the source of the cDNA or gDNA that made up the material.

Original processing methods: Reference gene primer amplification gave nucleated cell count estimates. Generated by immunoSEQ multiplex PCR, the TCRdb table keeps only in-frame clones and is missing some. From that table come the V and J calls and clone size; the DNA was used to work out D and trimming. The sample shows about 20,000 clones, around 90% of them seen only once. Between the trimmed V and J ends, which lost 5 bases and 2 bases, there was a span of 13 bases. This CDR3 has 15 residues. The germline gives CDR1 MNHEY, CDR2 SVGAGI. The specimen was peripheral blood. This receptor was taken from a human donor in a cohort sampled during active COVID-19. The chain recombines TRBV6-5 with TRBJ2-1; D might be TRBD2 (5 bases). CDR3 sequence: CASSRVGLTYNEQFF. CDR3 coding DNA: TGTGCCAGCAGTAGGGTAGGACTGACCTACAATGAGCAGTTCTTC.